This TCR beta chain originates from a study of a mutant IDH1 vaccine in newly diagnosed glioma. Study overall: Vaccination of patients was performed eight times, in weeks 1, 3, 5, 7, 11, 15, 19 and 23.

The CDR3 spans 15 residues. Germline CDR1 MNHNY, CDR2 SVGAGI (reference sequence). V was trimmed by 0 bases and J by 7 bases, leaving 13 bases between them. The assay was immunoSEQ multiplex PCR, and TCRdb's table has in-frame clones only and misses some. The sample has nearly 55,000 clones, about 86% seen once; the top ten hold 3% to 4%. Concerning this clone: Its antigen is currently unknown.

Time point here: week 5, during vaccination. One vaccine dose held 300 ug of mutant IDH1 20-mer peptide and came with topical imiquimod. Donors harbored newly found WHO grade 3 or 4 IDH1-mutant, ATRX-lost astrocytomas. Sequencing used PBMCs, obtained from a glioma patient whose treatment included an IDH1 peptide vaccine. The J gene is TRBJ1-5, the V gene TRBV6-6; no clear D gene. This TCR was sampled from a man aged 30-40 years with glioma. The CDR3 sequence: CASSYSAVVKQPQHF. The CDR3 nucleotides read TGTGCCAGCAGTTACTCGGCTGTGGTCAAGCAGCCCCAGCATTTT.